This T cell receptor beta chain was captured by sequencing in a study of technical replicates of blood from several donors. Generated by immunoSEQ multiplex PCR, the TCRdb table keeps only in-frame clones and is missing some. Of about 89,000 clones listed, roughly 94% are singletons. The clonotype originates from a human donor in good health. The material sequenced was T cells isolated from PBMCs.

The CDR3 spells CSVELSQGETEAFF. Written as DNA, the CDR3 is TGCAGCGTTGAATTATCGCAGGGGGAGACTGAAGCTTTCTTT. The gene calls are TRBV29-1 and TRBJ1-1; 7 nucleotides align to TRBD1. Germline-derived CDR1 and CDR2 are SQVTM and ANQGSEA. This CDR3 has 14 residues. V trimming: 2 bases; J trimming: 5 bases; junction bases outside the gene matches: 8.